This entry features one TCR beta chain sequence. Antigen: not known. The CDR3 length is 15 residues. Per the germline V gene, CDR1 is MGHRA and CDR2 is YSYEKL. Trimming at V came to 0 bases and at J to 4 bases, leaving 4 bases not matched to a gene. Here immunoSEQ multiplex PCR was the method, and the copy in TCRdb shows in-frame clones only, minus some. The table has more than 40,000 clones, more than 65% seen once. This specimen comes from a study of T cells in tumors after PD-1 blockade. About the research overall: No patient had prior checkpoint blockade, systemic immunosuppression, or radiotherapy within 4 weeks. Either cemiplimab 350 mg every 2 weeks or pembrolizumab 200 mg every 3 weeks was given. Some patients also took daily vismodegib 150 mg during anti-PD-1 treatment. Findings and caveats of the study: Peripheral recruitment is suggested, as some novel exhausted tumor clones were in pre-treatment blood.

The sequenced sample was PBMCs, obtained before anti-PD-1 treatment. The TCR originated in a human donor with basal cell carcinoma. The V call is TRBV4-1, the J call TRBJ1-1; 8 bases fit TRBD1. The CDR3 loop reads CASSQDGQGATEAFF. The CDR3 DNA follows: TGCGCCAGCAGCCAAGATGGGCAGGGGGCCACTGAAGCTTTCTTT.